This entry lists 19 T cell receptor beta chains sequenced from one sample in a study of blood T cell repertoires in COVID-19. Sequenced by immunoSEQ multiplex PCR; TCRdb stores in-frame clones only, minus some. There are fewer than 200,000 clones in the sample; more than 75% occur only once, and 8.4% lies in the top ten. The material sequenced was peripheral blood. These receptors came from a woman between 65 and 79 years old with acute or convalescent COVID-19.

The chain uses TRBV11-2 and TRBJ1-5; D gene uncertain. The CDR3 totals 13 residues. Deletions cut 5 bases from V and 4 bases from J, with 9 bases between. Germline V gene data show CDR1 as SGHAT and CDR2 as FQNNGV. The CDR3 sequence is CASSIGGNQPQHF. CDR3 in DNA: TGTGCCAGCAGCATAGGAGGGAATCAGCCCCAGCATTTT.

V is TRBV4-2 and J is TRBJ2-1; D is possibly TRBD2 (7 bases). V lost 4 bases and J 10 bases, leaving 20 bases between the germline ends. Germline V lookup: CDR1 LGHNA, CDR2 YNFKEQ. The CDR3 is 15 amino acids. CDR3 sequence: CASSPQRGAPWEQFF. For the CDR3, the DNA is TGTGCCAGCAGCCCCCAACGGGGGGCCCCCTGGGAGCAGTTCTTC.

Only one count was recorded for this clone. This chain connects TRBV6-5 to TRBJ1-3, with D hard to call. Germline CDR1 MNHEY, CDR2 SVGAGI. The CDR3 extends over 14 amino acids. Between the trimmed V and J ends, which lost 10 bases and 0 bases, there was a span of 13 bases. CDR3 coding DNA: TGTGCCACCGAGAGTCCAAGCTCTGGAAACACCATATATTTT. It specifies CATESPSSGNTIYF.

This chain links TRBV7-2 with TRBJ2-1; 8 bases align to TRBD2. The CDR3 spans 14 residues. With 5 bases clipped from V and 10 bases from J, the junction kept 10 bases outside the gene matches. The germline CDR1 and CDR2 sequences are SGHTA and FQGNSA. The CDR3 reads CASSHPGGGREQFF. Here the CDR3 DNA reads TGTGCCAGCAGCCATCCCGGGGGCGGGAGGGAGCAGTTCTTC.

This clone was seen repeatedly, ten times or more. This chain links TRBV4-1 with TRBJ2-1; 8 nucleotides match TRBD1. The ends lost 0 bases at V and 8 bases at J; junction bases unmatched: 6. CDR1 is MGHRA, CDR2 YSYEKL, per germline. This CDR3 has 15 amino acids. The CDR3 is CASSQEGTGGDEQFF. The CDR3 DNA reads TGCGCCAGCAGCCAAGAAGGAACAGGGGGAGATGAGCAGTTCTTC.

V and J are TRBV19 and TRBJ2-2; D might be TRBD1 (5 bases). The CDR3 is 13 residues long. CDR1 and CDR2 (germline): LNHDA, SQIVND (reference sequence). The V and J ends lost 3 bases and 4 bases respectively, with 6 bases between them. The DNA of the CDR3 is TGTGCCAGTAGTATCAGGGTCACCGGGGAGCTGTTTTTT. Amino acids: CASSIRVTGELFF.

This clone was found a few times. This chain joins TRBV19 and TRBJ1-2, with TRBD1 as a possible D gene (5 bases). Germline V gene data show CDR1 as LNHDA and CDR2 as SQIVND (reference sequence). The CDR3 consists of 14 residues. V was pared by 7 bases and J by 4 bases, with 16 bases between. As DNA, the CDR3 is TGTGCCAGTATTTCGACAGATAGAATCTATGGCTACACCTTC. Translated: CASISTDRIYGYTF.

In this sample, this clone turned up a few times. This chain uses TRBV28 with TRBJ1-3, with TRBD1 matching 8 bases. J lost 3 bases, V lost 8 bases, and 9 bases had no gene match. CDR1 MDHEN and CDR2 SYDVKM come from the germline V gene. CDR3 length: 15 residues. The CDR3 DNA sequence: TGTGCCAGCGAAGGGCGACAGGGGTTTGGAAACACCATATATTTT. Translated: CASEGRQGFGNTIYF.

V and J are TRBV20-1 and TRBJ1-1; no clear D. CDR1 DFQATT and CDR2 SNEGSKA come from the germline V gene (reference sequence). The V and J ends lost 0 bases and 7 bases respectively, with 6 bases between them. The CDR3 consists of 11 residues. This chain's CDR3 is CSARDPNEAFF. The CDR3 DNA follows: TGCAGTGCTAGAGATCCAAATGAAGCTTTCTTT.

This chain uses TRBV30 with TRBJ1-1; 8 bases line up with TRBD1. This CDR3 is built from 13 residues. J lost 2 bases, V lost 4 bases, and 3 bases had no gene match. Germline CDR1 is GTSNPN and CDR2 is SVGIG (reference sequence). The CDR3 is CAWKDRGNTEAFF. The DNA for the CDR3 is TGTGCCTGGAAAGACAGGGGAAACACTGAAGCTTTCTTT. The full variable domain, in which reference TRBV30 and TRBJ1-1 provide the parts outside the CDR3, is SQTIHQWPATLVQPVGSPLSLECTVEGTSNPNLYWYRQAAGRGLQLLFYSVGIGQISSEVPQNLSASRPQDRQFILSSKKLLLSDSGFYLCAWKDRGNTEAFFGQGTRLTVV.

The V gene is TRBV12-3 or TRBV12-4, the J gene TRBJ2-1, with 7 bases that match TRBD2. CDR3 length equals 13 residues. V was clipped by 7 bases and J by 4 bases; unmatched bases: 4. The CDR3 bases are TGTGCCAGCACCCGACTAGCTTACAATGAGCAGTTCTTC. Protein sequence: CASTRLAYNEQFF.

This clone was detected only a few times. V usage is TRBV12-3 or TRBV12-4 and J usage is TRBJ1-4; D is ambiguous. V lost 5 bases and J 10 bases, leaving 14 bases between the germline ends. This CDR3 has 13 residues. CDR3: CASSGLPRGKLFF. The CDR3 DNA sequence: TGTGCCAGCAGTGGCCTTCCCCGCGGAAAACTGTTTTTT.

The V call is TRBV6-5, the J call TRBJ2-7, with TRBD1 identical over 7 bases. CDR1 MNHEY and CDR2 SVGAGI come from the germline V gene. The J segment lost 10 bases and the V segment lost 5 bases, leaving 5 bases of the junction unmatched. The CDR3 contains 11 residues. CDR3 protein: CASSLDRAQYF. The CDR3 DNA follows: TGTGCCAGCAGTCTAGACAGGGCCCAGTACTTC.

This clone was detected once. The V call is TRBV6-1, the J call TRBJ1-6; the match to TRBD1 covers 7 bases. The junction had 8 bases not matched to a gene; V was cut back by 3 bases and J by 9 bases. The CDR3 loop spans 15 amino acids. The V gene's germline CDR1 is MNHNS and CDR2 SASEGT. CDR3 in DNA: TGTGCCAGCAGTGACCGACAGGGATTACTTTCACCCCTCCACTTT. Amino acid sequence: CASSDRQGLLSPLHF.

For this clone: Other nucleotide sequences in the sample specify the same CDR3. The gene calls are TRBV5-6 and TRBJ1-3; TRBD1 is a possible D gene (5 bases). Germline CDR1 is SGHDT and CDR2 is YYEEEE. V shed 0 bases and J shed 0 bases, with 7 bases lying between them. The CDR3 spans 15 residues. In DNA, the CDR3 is TGTGCCAGCAGCTTGGTCCAGGGCTCTGGAAACACCATATATTTT. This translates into CASSLVQGSGNTIYF.

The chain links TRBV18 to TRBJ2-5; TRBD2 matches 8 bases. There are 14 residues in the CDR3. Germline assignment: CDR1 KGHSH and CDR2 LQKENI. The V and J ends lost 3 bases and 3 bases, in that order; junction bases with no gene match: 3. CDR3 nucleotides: TGTGCCAGCTCACCTAGCGGGACCAAAGAGACCCAGTACTTC. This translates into CASSPSGTKETQYF. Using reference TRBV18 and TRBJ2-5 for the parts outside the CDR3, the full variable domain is NAGVMQNPRHLVRRRGQEARLRCSPMKGHSHVYWYRQLPEEGLKFMVYLQKENIIDESGMPKERFSAEFPKEGPSILRIQQVVRGDSAAYFCASSPSGTKETQYFGPGTRLLVL.

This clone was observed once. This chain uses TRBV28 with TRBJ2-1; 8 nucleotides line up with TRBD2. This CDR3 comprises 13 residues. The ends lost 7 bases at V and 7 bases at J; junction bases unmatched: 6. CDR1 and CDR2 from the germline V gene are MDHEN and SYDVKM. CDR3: CASTGGVTNEQFF. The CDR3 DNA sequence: TGTGCCAGCACCGGGGGGGTAACGAATGAGCAGTTCTTC.

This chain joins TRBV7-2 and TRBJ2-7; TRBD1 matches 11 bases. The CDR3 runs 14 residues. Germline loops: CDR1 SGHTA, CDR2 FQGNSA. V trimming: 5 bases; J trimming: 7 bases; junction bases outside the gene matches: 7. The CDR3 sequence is CASSADRGPEEQYF. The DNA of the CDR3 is TGTGCCAGCAGCGCGGACAGGGGGCCTGAAGAGCAGTACTTC.

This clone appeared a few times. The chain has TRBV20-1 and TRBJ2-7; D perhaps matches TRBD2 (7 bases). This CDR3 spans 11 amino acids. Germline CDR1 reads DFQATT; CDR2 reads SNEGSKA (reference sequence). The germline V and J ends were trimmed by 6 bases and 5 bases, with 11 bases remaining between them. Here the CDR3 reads CSAPGGHEQYF. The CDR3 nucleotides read TGCAGTGCCCCGGGGGGCCACGAGCAGTACTTC.